This T cell receptor (beta chain) comes out of a study of radiation and T cells in renal cell carcinoma. Stated treatment: treatment-naive control, cytoreductive nephrectomy. A remark on this clone: Antigen: not known.

CDR3 length: 14 residues. V was pared by 11 bases and J by 1 base, with 12 bases between. Germline V gene sequence: CDR1 MNHEY, CDR2 SVGAGI. Points from the study as a whole: Compared with controls, irradiated tumors showed greater TCR clonality. Only small tumor regions of around 1.1 g were sampled.

Generated by immunoSEQ multiplex PCR, the TCRdb table keeps only in-frame clones and is missing some. This sample carries approximately 25,000 clones, less than 55% of them seen once, and the ten largest clones take roughly a fifth. The source material was tumor tissue, sampled from a patient whose treatment was nephrectomy without radiotherapy. The TCR sequence derives from a human donor with renal cell carcinoma. The J gene is TRBJ2-6, the V gene TRBV6-5, with D unclear. In nucleotides, the CDR3 is TGTGCCGCAGCAAGAGATTCTGGGGCCAACGTCCTGACTTTC. This codes for CAAARDSGANVLTF.